Presented here are 12 T cell receptor beta chains from one specimen sequenced in a study of tumor and adjacent non-tumor tissue in lung cancer. The library came from three nested PCR rounds adapted from ARM-PCR protocols. MiXCR was run by TCRdb on the multiplex PCR reads, yielding one entry per CDR3 protein. The data show around 39,000 distinct CDR3 sequences, roughly 60% seen once. The template was RNA from unsorted bulk tissue. The normal lung tissue was taken more than 3 cm from the tumor edge. Sequenced input: distant non-tumor lung tissue. The source of these receptors is a man aged 50-59 years with non-small cell lung cancer.

This clonotype was picked up many times. The gene calls are TRBV12-3 or TRBV12-4 and TRBJ1-1; D possibly corresponds to TRBD1 (5 bases). The CDR3 totals 14 residues. The ends were cut back, 5 bases at V and 6 bases at J, with 16 bases in the middle. The CDR3 reads CASSAGLIGAEAFF. For the CDR3, the DNA is TGTGCCAGCAGTGCGGGACTAATTGGCGCTGAAGCTTTCTTT.

This clonotype was seen just once. The chain has TRBV11-2 and TRBJ2-7; 7 bases line up with TRBD1. With V trimmed by 6 bases and J by 6 bases, 11 bases remained unmatched. The CDR3 spans 14 residues. Germline lookup yields CDR1 SGHAT and CDR2 FQNNGV. In DNA, the CDR3 is TGTGCCAGCAGTCGGGACAGCCCTCTCTCCGAGCAGTACTTC. It is translated as CASSRDSPLSEQYF.

Remarks on this clonotype: A much more abundant neighbour one base away suggests this may be a read error. This sequence joins TRBV30 and TRBJ2-1, with 7 bases matching TRBD2. Germline CDR1 and CDR2: GTSNPN and SVGIG (reference sequence). The CDR3 has 14 amino acids. In nucleotides, the CDR3 is TGTGCCTGGAGACGGGGAGGGGCCTACAATGAGCAGTCCTTC. Amino acids: CAWRRGGAYNEQSF. Complete variable domain (other parts from reference TRBV30 and TRBJ2-1): SQTIHQWPATLVQPVGSPLSLECTVEGTSNPNLYWYRQAAGRGLQLLFYSVGIGQISSEVPQNLSASRPQDRQFILSSKKLLLSDSGFYLCAWRRGGAYNEQSFGPGTRLTVL.

The chain has TRBV2 and TRBJ2-7; TRBD1 agrees at 9 bases. The junction had 3 bases not matched to a gene; V was cut back by 7 bases and J by 5 bases. Looked up from germline, CDR1 is SNHLY and CDR2 is FYNNEI. This CDR3 region has 12 residues. For the CDR3, the DNA is TGTGCCAGCACCAGGGACAGGGACGAGCAGTACTTC. Its protein is CASTRDRDEQYF.

This clonotype was detected many times. J is TRBJ1-4 and V is TRBV5-1, with unresolved D. The CDR3 loop spans 14 amino acids. V shed 4 bases and J shed 0 bases, with 7 bases lying between them. Germline V gene sequence: CDR1 SGHRS, CDR2 YFSETQ. CDR3 region: CASSALTTNEKLFF. The CDR3, as DNA: TGCGCCAGCAGCGCCTTGACAACTAATGAAAAACTGTTTTTT.

This clonotype was seen ten or more times. V usage is TRBV20-1 and J usage is TRBJ1-5; D unclear. Deletions cut 4 bases from V and 7 bases from J, with 20 bases between. This CDR3 spans 15 amino acids. CDR1 is DFQATT, CDR2 SNEGSKA, per germline (reference sequence). The DNA of the CDR3 is TGCAGTGCTAAGACCTCGAGTCTGGCCGGACAGCCCCAGCATTTT. Translation: CSAKTSSLAGQPQHF.

The table lists this clonotype with a count of one. The chain uses TRBV11-2 and TRBJ2-5, with D perhaps TRBD2 (7 bases). Germline assignment: CDR1 SGHAT and CDR2 FQNNGV. The CDR3 consists of 14 residues. Trimming pared 8 bases from V and 2 bases from J, leaving 15 bases between. The CDR3 nucleotides read TGTGCCAGCGACCCTAGGGGGGGACAAGAGACCCAGTACTTC. This translates into CASDPRGGQETQYF.

This clonotype was seen repeatedly, ten times or more. The genes are TRBV29-1 and TRBJ1-1; possibly TRBD1 for D (6 bases). The ends were cut back, 4 bases at V and 3 bases at J, with 12 bases in the middle. CDR3 length equals 13 residues. Germline V gene data show CDR1 as SQVTM and CDR2 as ANQGSEA. CDR3 amino acids: CSVAGGGDTEAFF. CDR3 nucleotide sequence: TGCAGCGTTGCCGGGGGCGGGGACACTGAAGCTTTCTTT. Supplemented by reference TRBV29-1 and TRBJ1-1, the full variable domain reads SAVISQKPSRDICQRGTSLTIQCQVDSQVTMMFWYRQQPGQSLTLIATANQGSEATYESGFVIDKFPISRPNLTFSTLTVSNMSPEDSSIYLCSVAGGGDTEAFFGQGTRLTVV.

This clonotype has ten or more counts. The chain links TRBV29-1 to TRBJ1-2; the match to TRBD1 covers 10 bases. Germline values: CDR1 SQVTM, CDR2 ANQGSEA. The CDR3 is made up of 14 amino acids. V trimming: 7 bases; J trimming: 4 bases; junction bases outside the gene matches: 9. The CDR3 sequence: CSAIVRTGGYGYTF. The CDR3 DNA reads as TGCAGCGCTATAGTCCGGACAGGGGGCTATGGCTACACCTTC.

The rearrangement joins TRBV4-1 to TRBJ2-7, with 9 positions matching TRBD2. The V and J ends lost 1 base and 9 bases, in that order; junction bases with no gene match: 10. The germline V gene has CDR1 MGHRA and CDR2 YSYEKL. CDR3 length: 15 amino acids. In nucleotides, the CDR3 is TGCGCCAGCAGCCAAGGAAACGCGGGGGGGGGCGGGCAGTACTTC. Encoded protein: CASSQGNAGGGGQYF.

Regarding this clonotype: One end of the junction fails to match germline, which may point to a read error. This sequence joins TRBV29-1 and TRBJ2-1, with 12 positions matching TRBD1. This CDR3 region has 18 residues. Germline CDR1 reads SQVTM; CDR2 reads ANQGSEA. CDR3 in DNA: TGCAGCGTGGGGGGGAGCACCGGGACAGGGGGCCTCTACAATGAACAGTTCTTC. The encoded protein is CSVGGSTGTGGLYNEQFF.

V is TRBV12-3 or TRBV12-4 and J is TRBJ2-2; D call uncertain. CDR3 length: 14 residues. V was cut by 1 base and J by 1 base, with 4 bases left in between. The CDR3 DNA sequence: TGTGCCAGCAGTTTAGACAGGAACACCGGGGAGCTGTTTTTT. Translating it yields CASSLDRNTGELFF.